The 6 T cell receptor beta chains in this list originate from one sample, sequenced in a study of Graves' ophthalmopathy and Graves' hyperthyroidism. RNA transcripts provided the template for amplifying TCR beta CDR3 regions. HTBI primers were employed in first-round RT-PCR, then a second-round multiplex PCR followed. TCRdb passed the multiplex PCR reads through MiXCR, listing each CDR3 protein once. The sample carries roughly 410,000 distinct CDR3 sequences, roughly 15% recorded once. The sequenced material came from peripheral blood. These TCRs come from a woman between 18 and 29 years old with stable Graves' hyperthyroidism.

Turning to this clonotype: This CDR3 is missing its conserved last phenylalanine or tryptophan, likely due to a read error. The chain recombines TRBV9 with TRBJ1-1, with D possibly matching TRBD1 (5 bases). From germline, CDR1 is SGDLS and CDR2 YYNGEE. V was shortened by 0 bases and J by 0 bases, with 15 bases between the two germline ends. This CDR3 comprises 17 residues. The CDR3 DNA is TGTGCCAGCAGCGTAGCTGGAGGGGAGAGGCTGAACACTGAAGCTTTCTTG. Translated: CASSVAGGERLNTEAFL.

This clonotype has at least ten counts. The gene calls are TRBV6-2 or TRBV6-3 and TRBJ1-1; D call uncertain. This CDR3 comprises 19 residues. Germline values: CDR1 MNHEY, CDR2 SVGEGT. Trimming took off 0 bases at V and 1 base at J, with 21 bases between the two ends. In DNA, the CDR3 is TGTGCCAGCAGTTACTCGATCCTTATGCGCCCGGTTACGAACACTGAAGCTTTCTTT. Protein sequence: CASSYSILMRPVTNTEAFF.

This clonotype was detected many times. J is TRBJ2-7 and V is TRBV19; possibly TRBD2 for D (6 bases). Germline assignment: CDR1 LNHDA and CDR2 SQIVND (reference sequence). V was cut by 4 bases and J by 3 bases, with 10 bases left in between. CDR3 size: 13 residues. DNA for the CDR3: TGTGCCAGTAGTACCAACGGGGGCTACGAGCAGTACTTC. It specifies CASSTNGGYEQYF.

At least ten counts were recorded for this clonotype. This chain links TRBV6-2 or TRBV6-3 with TRBJ2-2; the D gene could be TRBD1 or TRBD2 (5 bases each). CDR1 is MNHEY and CDR2 is SVGEGT in the germline V gene. With 7 bases removed from V and 5 bases from J, the gap between germline ends came to 14 bases. CDR3 size: 14 residues. This chain's CDR3 is CASTRGMFTGELFF. The DNA for the CDR3 is TGTGCCAGCACCCGGGGCATGTTTACCGGGGAGCTGTTTTTT.

This clonotype was recorded at least ten times. The chain recombines TRBV12-3 or TRBV12-4 with TRBJ2-7; D tentatively reads TRBD1 or TRBD2 (5 bases each). Trimming removed 4 bases from V and 13 bases from J, with 14 bases in between. The CDR3 is 11 amino acids. This chain's CDR3 is CASSSTGRPYF. Written as DNA, the CDR3 is TGTGCCAGCAGTTCAACGGGACGGCCATACTTC.

This clonotype was detected many times. The V gene is TRBV25-1, the J gene TRBJ1-2; D is possibly TRBD1 (6 bases). The length of the CDR3 is 13 residues. The V gene's germline CDR1 is MGHDK and CDR2 SYGVNS. Trimming removed 1 base from V and 8 bases from J, with 11 bases in between. For the CDR3, the DNA is TGTGCCAGCAGTGAATTGGGGACATCCGGCTACACCTTC. Its translation is CASSELGTSGYTF.